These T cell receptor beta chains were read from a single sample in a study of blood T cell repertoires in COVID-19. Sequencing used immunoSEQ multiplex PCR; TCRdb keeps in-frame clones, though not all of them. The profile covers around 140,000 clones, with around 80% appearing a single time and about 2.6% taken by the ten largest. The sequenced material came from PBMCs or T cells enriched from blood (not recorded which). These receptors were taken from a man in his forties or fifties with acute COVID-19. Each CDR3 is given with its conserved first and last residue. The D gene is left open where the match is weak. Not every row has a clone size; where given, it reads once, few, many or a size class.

CDR3: CASSLRTGLVSGANVLTF
DNA: TGTGCCAGCAGCCTCAGGACAGGGTTGGTAAGCGGGGCCAACGTCCTGACTTTC
D: TRBD1
V: TRBV5-6
size: .
length: 18
J: TRBJ2-6

CDR3: CATSDGADSYNEQFF
DNA: TGTGCCACCAGTGATGGGGCAGACTCCTACAATGAGCAGTTCTTC
D: .
V: TRBV24-1
size: .
length: 15
J: TRBJ2-1

CDR3: CASSYGTSSGDTQYF
DNA: TGTGCCAGCAGCTACGGGACTAGCAGCGGAGATACGCAGTATTTT
D: TRBD2
V: TRBV7-6
size: .
length: 15
J: TRBJ2-3

CDR3: CASSFSGGVETQYF
DNA: TGTGCCAGCAGTTTCTCAGGGGGCGTGGAGACCCAGTACTTC
D: TRBD1
V: TRBV28
size: .
length: 14
J: TRBJ2-5

CDR3: CASRLRQAGQPGANVLTF
DNA: TGTGCCAGCAGACTCAGACAGGCTGGCCAACCTGGGGCCAACGTCCTGACTTTC
D: .
V: TRBV7-9
size: .
length: 18
J: TRBJ2-6

CDR3: CASSSDTLSTGEKLFF
DNA: TGCGCCAGCAGCTCGGACACGCTATCTACTGGGGAAAAACTGTTTTTT
D: .
V: TRBV10-1
size: few
length: 16
J: TRBJ1-4

CDR3: CAITSQDRSNSPLHF
DNA: TGTGCCATCACCTCCCAGGACAGAAGTAATTCACCCCTCCACTTT
D: .
V: TRBV10-3
size: .
length: 15
J: TRBJ1-6

CDR3: CASSSDRGEETQYF
DNA: TGTGCCAGCAGCTCAGACAGGGGAGAAGAGACCCAGTACTTC
D: TRBD1
V: TRBV7-9
size: .
length: 14
J: TRBJ2-5

CDR3: CASSPLGVGTADEQYF
DNA: TGTGCCAGCAGCCCTCTTGGGGTTGGGACAGCTGACGAGCAGTACTTC
D: TRBD1
V: TRBV2
size: .
length: 16
J: TRBJ2-7

CDR3: CASSSQGFGYTF
DNA: TGTGCCAGCAGCTCACAGGGTTTTGGCTACACCTTC
D: .
V: TRBV9
size: .
length: 12
J: TRBJ1-2

CDR3: CASSRQTLRGVTRHTQYF
DNA: TGTGCCAGCAGCCGACAGACTCTCCGAGGCGTGACACGTCATACGCAGTATTTT
D: .
V: TRBV7-9
size: .
length: 18
J: TRBJ2-3

CDR3: CASSPLGGLNTEAFF
DNA: TGTGCCAGCTCACCCCTGGGGGGGCTGAACACTGAAGCTTTCTTT
D: .
V: TRBV18
size: .
length: 15
J: TRBJ1-1

CDR3: CSAQLYNEQFF
DNA: TGCAGTGCCCAACTCTACAATGAGCAGTTCTTC
D: .
V: TRBV20-1
size: once
length: 11
J: TRBJ2-1

CDR3: CASTSGNEQFF
DNA: TGTGCCAGCACCTCGGGGAATGAGCAGTTCTTC
D: .
V: TRBV2
size: .
length: 11
J: TRBJ2-1

CDR3: CASSVAGQGMRSSYNEQFF
DNA: TGTGCCAGCAGCGTAGCGGGACAGGGAATGAGAAGCTCCTACAATGAGCAGTTCTTC
D: TRBD1
V: TRBV9
size: .
length: 19
J: TRBJ2-1

CDR3: CASSHQGLNEQYF
DNA: TGTGCCAGCAGCCACCAGGGGCTCAACGAGCAGTACTTC
D: .
V: TRBV3-1/TRBV3-2
size: few
length: 13
J: TRBJ2-7

CDR3: CASTEGVGNQPQHF
DNA: TGTGCCAGCACTGAAGGTGTCGGGAATCAGCCCCAGCATTTT
D: .
V: TRBV2
size: .
length: 14
J: TRBJ1-5

CDR3: CSVLDTTYEQYF
DNA: TGCAGCGTCCTGGACACAACCTACGAGCAGTACTTC
D: .
V: TRBV29-1
size: few
length: 12
J: TRBJ2-7

CDR3: CASSHDRGAFF
DNA: TGTGCCAGCAGCCACGACAGGGGGGCTTTCTTT
D: TRBD1
V: TRBV3-1/TRBV3-2
size: .
length: 11
J: TRBJ1-1

CDR3: CASSPPGNQPQHF
DNA: TGTGCCAGCAGCCCCCCGGGGAATCAGCCCCAGCATTTT
D: .
V: TRBV3-1/TRBV3-2
size: .
length: 13
J: TRBJ1-5

CDR3: CASSQETGGNSPLHF
DNA: TGTGCCAGCAGCCAAGAAACGGGGGGCAATTCACCCCTCCACTTT
D: .
V: TRBV14
size: .
length: 15
J: TRBJ1-6

CDR3: CASRGDNTGELFF
DNA: TGTGCCAGCAGAGGGGATAACACCGGGGAGCTGTTTTTT
D: .
V: TRBV11-3
size: .
length: 13
J: TRBJ2-2

CDR3: CASSELAGGPETQYF
DNA: TGTGCCAGCAGTGAACTCGCGGGGGGGCCCGAGACCCAGTACTTC
D: TRBD2
V: TRBV2
size: few
length: 15
J: TRBJ2-5

CDR3: CASSRDFPGNTIYF
DNA: TGTGCCAGCAGCCGGGACTTCCCTGGAAACACCATATATTTT
D: .
V: TRBV6-5
size: .
length: 14
J: TRBJ1-3

CDR3: CASSVAPGLAVYEQYF
DNA: TGTGCCAGCAGCGTAGCCCCAGGGCTAGCGGTCTACGAGCAGTACTTC
D: TRBD2
V: TRBV9
size: .
length: 16
J: TRBJ2-7

CDR3: CASTQVGGSYNEQFF
DNA: TGTGCCAGCACCCAGGTAGGTGGGTCCTACAATGAGCAGTTCTTC
D: .
V: TRBV11-2
size: .
length: 15
J: TRBJ2-1

CDR3: CASSLEAGIRNEQYF
DNA: TGTGCCAGCAGCCTTGAAGCGGGTATCAGGAACGAGCAGTACTTC
D: .
V: TRBV28
size: .
length: 15
J: TRBJ2-7

CDR3: CAIIAHSYEQYF
DNA: TGTGCCATCATAGCGCACTCCTACGAGCAGTACTTC
D: .
V: TRBV21-1
size: .
length: 12
J: TRBJ2-7

CDR3: CASSLGQANQPQHF
DNA: TGTGCCAGCAGCTTAGGTCAGGCCAATCAGCCCCAGCATTTT
D: .
V: TRBV7-8
size: .
length: 14
J: TRBJ1-5

CDR3: CASSQPQGLAGEGEQFF
DNA: TGTGCCAGCAGCCAACCTCAAGGACTAGCGGGAGAGGGTGAGCAGTTCTTC
D: TRBD2
V: TRBV3-1/TRBV3-2
size: .
length: 17
J: TRBJ2-1

CDR3: CASSSTGQEGGYTF
DNA: TGTGCCAGCTCGTCCACCGGACAGGAAGGAGGCTACACCTTC
D: TRBD1
V: TRBV18
size: .
length: 14
J: TRBJ1-2

CDR3: CASSPGWNTEAFF
DNA: TGTGCCAGCAGTCCGGGATGGAACACTGAAGCTTTCTTT
D: .
V: TRBV12-3/TRBV12-4
size: .
length: 13
J: TRBJ1-1

CDR3: CASSLGSGGMREQYF
DNA: TGTGCCAGCAGCTTAGGGTCAGGGGGAATGAGGGAGCAGTACTTC
D: TRBD1
V: TRBV7-6
size: .
length: 15
J: TRBJ2-7

CDR3: CATMTGGGNTEAFF
DNA: TGTGCCACCATGACAGGGGGAGGTAACACTGAAGCTTTCTTT
D: TRBD1
V: TRBV24-1
size: .
length: 14
J: TRBJ1-1

CDR3: CASSRSSGGPSYEQYF
DNA: TGTGCCAGCAGCAGATCTAGCGGGGGGCCCTCCTACGAGCAGTACTTC
D: TRBD2
V: TRBV7-2
size: once
length: 16
J: TRBJ2-7

CDR3: CASSLGAGSTDTQYF
DNA: TGTGCCAGCAGCTTAGGAGCAGGGAGCACAGATACGCAGTATTTT
D: .
V: TRBV11-3
size: .
length: 15
J: TRBJ2-3

CDR3: CASSVSANTGELFF
DNA: TGTGCCAGCTCAGTCTCAGCGAACACCGGGGAGCTGTTTTTT
D: .
V: TRBV18
size: .
length: 14
J: TRBJ2-2

CDR3: CASSRTGGMSSYEQYF
DNA: TGTGCCAGCAGCCGGACTGGCGGGATGAGCTCCTACGAGCAGTACTTC
D: .
V: TRBV7-3
size: once
length: 16
J: TRBJ2-7

CDR3: CASSSSGSVVYEQYF
DNA: TGTGCCAGCAGCTCCTCGGGTAGCGTAGTCTACGAGCAGTACTTC
D: .
V: TRBV9
size: .
length: 15
J: TRBJ2-7

CDR3: CASSRTGVTGELFF
DNA: TGTGCCAGCAGCCGAACAGGGGTCACCGGGGAGCTGTTTTTT
D: TRBD1
V: TRBV7-9
size: .
length: 14
J: TRBJ2-2

CDR3: CASSLGQNTGELFF
DNA: TGTGCCAGCAGCTTAGGGCAGAACACCGGGGAGCTGTTTTTT
D: .
V: TRBV11-3
size: .
length: 14
J: TRBJ2-2

CDR3: CASSLDRGPYGYTF
DNA: TGTGCCAGCAGCTTAGACAGGGGGCCCTATGGCTACACCTTC
D: TRBD1
V: TRBV7-2
size: .
length: 14
J: TRBJ1-2

CDR3: CASSIEQGNTIYF
DNA: TGTGCCAGTAGTATAGAACAAGGAAACACCATATATTTT
D: .
V: TRBV19
size: .
length: 13
J: TRBJ1-3

CDR3: CSVDRSNTGELFF
DNA: TGCAGCGTGGACAGATCGAACACCGGGGAGCTGTTTTTT
D: .
V: TRBV29-1
size: .
length: 13
J: TRBJ2-2

CDR3: CASSVEKAGQDTDTQYF
DNA: TGTGCCAGCAGCGTAGAAAAGGCGGGTCAGGACACAGATACGCAGTATTTT
D: .
V: TRBV9
size: .
length: 17
J: TRBJ2-3

CDR3: CSVPGPTSGSTDTQYF
DNA: TGCAGCGTCCCCGGTCCCACTAGCGGCAGCACAGATACGCAGTATTTT
D: TRBD2
V: TRBV29-1
size: .
length: 16
J: TRBJ2-3

CDR3: CASNDRGPINYGYTF
DNA: TGTGCCAGCAACGACAGGGGGCCAATTAACTATGGCTACACCTTC
D: TRBD1
V: TRBV2
size: .
length: 15
J: TRBJ1-2

CDR3: CASRAGRIGPQHF
DNA: TGTGCCAGCAGGGCAGGGAGGATCGGGCCCCAGCATTTT
D: .
V: TRBV12-3/TRBV12-4
size: .
length: 13
J: TRBJ1-5

CDR3: CASSVGGIGDIQYF
DNA: TGTGCCAGCAGCGTAGGAGGGATTGGAGACATTCAGTACTTC
D: .
V: TRBV9
size: .
length: 14
J: TRBJ2-4

CDR3: CASSLTISNQPQHF
DNA: TGTGCCAGCAGTCTGACAATAAGCAATCAGCCCCAGCATTTT
D: .
V: TRBV6-5
size: .
length: 14
J: TRBJ1-5

CDR3: CASSVTGSGNTIYF
DNA: TGTGCCAGCAGCGTAACAGGCTCTGGAAACACCATATATTTT
D: .
V: TRBV9
size: .
length: 14
J: TRBJ1-3

CDR3: CASSLNSGAGGNTIYF
DNA: TGCGCCAGCAGCTTAAATTCAGGGGCCGGGGGAAACACCATATATTTT
D: .
V: TRBV5-1
size: .
length: 16
J: TRBJ1-3

CDR3: CASSLGGVVTGELFF
DNA: TGTGCCAGCAGCTTGGGGGGGGTCGTCACCGGGGAGCTGTTTTTT
D: .
V: TRBV5-4
size: .
length: 15
J: TRBJ2-2

CDR3: CASSQDGARETQYF
DNA: TGTGCCAGCAGCCAAGATGGGGCAAGGGAGACCCAGTACTTC
D: .
V: TRBV4-2
size: .
length: 14
J: TRBJ2-5

CDR3: CSVEGTEPAYEQYF
DNA: TGCAGCGTTGAAGGGACAGAGCCGGCCTACGAGCAGTACTTC
D: .
V: TRBV29-1
size: .
length: 14
J: TRBJ2-7

CDR3: CASSLGGDQPQHF
DNA: TGTGCCAGCAGCTTAGGGGGAGATCAGCCCCAGCATTTT
D: .
V: TRBV7-9
size: .
length: 13
J: TRBJ1-5

CDR3: CASSGLVDTQYF
DNA: TGTGCCAGCAGCGGATTAGTTGATACGCAGTATTTT
D: .
V: TRBV9
size: .
length: 12
J: TRBJ2-3

CDR3: CATDRVPNTGELFF
DNA: TGTGCCACCGACAGGGTACCGAACACCGGGGAGCTGTTTTTT
D: .
V: TRBV21-1
size: .
length: 14
J: TRBJ2-2

CDR3: CASSPPGTGRGQETQYF
DNA: TGTGCCAGCTCACCGCCCGGGACAGGGAGAGGGCAAGAGACCCAGTACTTC
D: TRBD1
V: TRBV18
size: .
length: 17
J: TRBJ2-5